This T cell receptor beta chain is drawn from a study of blood T cell repertoires in COVID-19. Turning to the study itself: Acute and convalescent COVID-19 samples came from the United States, Italy and Spain.

The CDR3 has 15 amino acids. Germline V CDR1 and CDR2: SGHRS, YFSETQ. V dropped 4 bases and J dropped 2 bases, with 14 bases sitting between them. Produced via immunoSEQ multiplex PCR; TCRdb's table is partial and in-frame only. The data contain about 280,000 clones, roughly 80% of them singletons. Cohort placement rested on clinical history that participants reported themselves. Exposed participants encountered a COVID-19 case during the 2 weeks preceding study entry. Material: PBMCs or T cells enriched from blood (not recorded which). The chain recombines TRBV5-1 with TRBJ2-3, with D tentatively TRBD2 (6 bases). The clonotype was recovered from a man between 35 and 55 years old who had been exposed to COVID-19. The CDR3, as DNA: TGCGCCAGCAGCCCCTGGGGGGATCCCACAGATACGCAGTATTTT. Residues: CASSPWGDPTDTQYF.